A single sample is the source of the 30 T cell receptor beta chains below, sequenced in a study of blood T cell repertoires in COVID-19. The protocol was immunoSEQ multiplex PCR, while the TCRdb copy is restricted to in-frame clones and leaves out a portion. The data contain about 250,000 clones, just over 85% of them seen just once; the ten biggest clones take up less than 3%. Sequencing was done on a sample of peripheral blood. The receptors here all came from a woman in her 30s with active or convalescent COVID-19.

The rearrangement uses TRBV5-1 and TRBJ2-7, with 8 bases aligning to TRBD1. J was trimmed by 3 bases and V by 2 bases; bases with no gene match: 4. Germline V gives CDR1 SGHRS, CDR2 YFSETQ. The CDR3 spans 14 residues. Here the CDR3 reads CASSLDRGFYEQYF. The CDR3, as DNA: TGCGCCAGCAGCTTAGACAGGGGATTCTACGAGCAGTACTTC.

CDR3 loop: CAWSLNTEAFF. CDR3 DNA: TGTGCCTGGAGCCTCAACACTGAAGCTTTCTTT. This sequence joins TRBV30 and TRBJ1-1, with D unclear. The CDR3 spans 11 residues. CDR1 and CDR2 (germline): GTSNPN, SVGIG (reference sequence). The V gene lost 3 bases and the J gene lost 2 bases, with 4 bases spanning the gap. Using reference TRBV30 and TRBJ1-1 for the parts outside the CDR3, the full variable domain is SQTIHQWPATLVQPVGSPLSLECTVEGTSNPNLYWYRQAAGRGLQLLFYSVGIGQISSEVPQNLSASRPQDRQFILSSKKLLLSDSGFYLCAWSLNTEAFFGQGTRLTVV.

This chain joins TRBV5-1 and TRBJ1-6; tentatively, D is TRBD1 (6 bases). The CDR3 spans 15 residues. Germline CDR1 SGHRS, CDR2 YFSETQ. V was cut by 1 base and J by 6 bases, with 11 bases left in between. The CDR3, as DNA: TGCGCCAGCAGCTTGACCACAGGGCCTAATTCACCCCTCCACTTT. Protein sequence: CASSLTTGPNSPLHF.

Here the CDR3 DNA reads TGTGCCAGCTCACCCCGGACAGAAGGAGATACGCAGTATTTT. This encodes CASSPRTEGDTQYF. The rearrangement links TRBV18 to TRBJ2-3; tentatively, D is TRBD1 (6 bases). Germline loops: CDR1 KGHSH, CDR2 LQKENI. This CDR3 region has 14 residues. V dropped 3 bases and J dropped 5 bases, with 12 bases sitting between them. The full variable domain, its missing parts supplied by reference TRBV18 and TRBJ2-3, is NAGVMQNPRHLVRRRGQEARLRCSPMKGHSHVYWYRQLPEEGLKFMVYLQKENIIDESGMPKERFSAEFPKEGPSILRIQQVVRGDSAAYFCASSPRTEGDTQYFGPGTRLTVL.

The chain has TRBV20-1 and TRBJ1-5; D uncertain. Germline assignment: CDR1 DFQATT and CDR2 SNEGSKA (reference sequence). This CDR3 is built from 14 residues. V lost 3 bases and J lost 0, with 9 bases in between. The CDR3 DNA sequence: TGCAGTGCTAGTTACGGAGATAGCAATCAGCCCCAGCATTTT. Its protein is CSASYGDSNQPQHF.

The rearrangement uses TRBV11-2 and TRBJ1-3; D is ambiguous. The length of the CDR3 is 12 residues. Germline assignment: CDR1 SGHAT and CDR2 FQNNGV. With 5 bases removed from V and 8 bases from J, the gap between germline ends came to 10 bases. CDR3 nucleotide sequence: TGTGCCAGCAGCCTACCGGCGGACACCATATATTTT. Translating gives CASSLPADTIYF.

This chain uses TRBV7-2 with TRBJ1-5; 10 nucleotides align to TRBD1. Per germline, CDR1 SGHTA and CDR2 FQGNSA. This CDR3 is built from 16 residues. V trimming: 3 bases; J trimming: 2 bases; junction bases outside the gene matches: 4. In DNA form, the CDR3 reads TGTGCCAGCAGCTTCCACGGGACAGGGGGCAATCAGCCCCAGCATTTT. The encoded protein is CASSFHGTGGNQPQHF.

CDR3 residues: CASSYPTPTSNQPQHF. CDR3 DNA sequence: TGTGCCAGCAGTTACCCGACACCTACTAGCAATCAGCCCCAGCATTTT. The gene calls are TRBV6-6 and TRBJ1-5, with no clear D. Between the trimmed V and J ends, which lost 2 bases and 0 bases, there was a span of 11 bases. The V gene's germline CDR1 is MNHNY and CDR2 SVGAGI (reference sequence). The CDR3 contains 16 residues.

This clone was counted once. The gene calls are TRBV2 and TRBJ2-7, with 9 nucleotides matching TRBD2. Trimming cost V 2 bases and J 4 bases; bases outside gene matches: 3. The CDR3 is made up of 14 amino acids. CDR1 and CDR2 from the germline V gene are SNHLY and FYNNEI. The CDR3 sequence is CASSESSGDYEQYF. The CDR3, as DNA: TGTGCCAGCAGTGAATCTAGCGGGGATTACGAGCAGTACTTC. The whole variable domain, filled in from reference TRBV2 and TRBJ2-7, reads EPEVTQTPSHQVTQMGQEVILRCVPISNHLYFYWYRQILGQKVEFLVSFYNNEISEKSEIFDDQFSVERPDGSNFTLKIRSTKLEDSAMYFCASSESSGDYEQYFGPGTRLTVT.

The chain joins TRBV29-1 to TRBJ1-1; no clear D. V gave up 4 bases and J gave up 1 base, with 7 bases separating them. Per the germline V gene, CDR1 is SQVTM and CDR2 is ANQGSEA. The CDR3 consists of 12 residues. In DNA form, the CDR3 reads TGCAGCGTTGCCTCGGGGAACACTGAAGCTTTCTTT. It encodes CSVASGNTEAFF. The variable domain in full, with the rest retrieved from reference TRBV29-1 and TRBJ1-1, is SAVISQKPSRDICQRGTSLTIQCQVDSQVTMMFWYRQQPGQSLTLIATANQGSEATYESGFVIDKFPISRPNLTFSTLTVSNMSPEDSSIYLCSVASGNTEAFFGQGTRLTVV.

In this sample, this clone turned up once. The chain is built from TRBV6-6 and TRBJ1-1; D remains unclear. V was shortened by 5 bases and J by 4 bases, with 17 bases between the two germline ends. The CDR3 has 15 amino acids. Germline CDR1 is MNHNY and CDR2 is SVGAGI (reference sequence). The CDR3 region has the DNA TGTGCCAGCAGTCGACGCGCCTTGTCAGGCACTGAAGCTTTCTTT. Amino acid sequence: CASSRRALSGTEAFF.

The rearrangement uses TRBV19 and TRBJ1-4; D is perhaps TRBD1 (6 bases). This CDR3 contains 15 residues. The V gene's germline CDR1 is LNHDA and CDR2 SQIVND (reference sequence). Trimming pared 8 bases from V and 3 bases from J, leaving 16 bases between. Here the CDR3 DNA reads TGTGCCAGTGGTGCGGTGGGGGCGGCTAATGAAAAACTGTTTTTT. Translating gives CASGAVGAANEKLFF.

As for this clone: Mismatch with germline at one junction end may stem from a read error. The chain combines TRBV6-2 or TRBV6-3 with TRBJ2-6; D is perhaps TRBD1 (5 bases). The CDR3 extends over 14 amino acids. Germline lookup yields CDR1 MNHEY and CDR2 SVGEGT. The DNA for the CDR3 is TGTGCCAGCAGTTACAGCTCTGGGGCCAACGTCCTGACTTTT. Protein: CASSYSSGANVLTF.

This chain uses TRBV27 with TRBJ2-1, with no clear D. Germline CDR1 and CDR2: MNHEY and SMNVEV (reference sequence). The CDR3 is 11 residues long. Trimming shortened V by 7 bases and J by 9 bases, and 10 bases separated the two germline ends. CDR3 in DNA: TGTGCCAGCATGTCCCTCTCTGAGCAGTTCTTC. Its protein is CASMSLSEQFF.

This chain's CDR3 is CASSPSVREQFF. In nucleotides, the CDR3 is TGTGCCAGCAGTCCTAGCGTTCGCGAGCAGTTCTTC. V is TRBV12-3 or TRBV12-4 and J is TRBJ2-1; the D gene is possibly TRBD2 (6 bases). The CDR3 covers 12 residues. V lost 5 bases and J 10 bases, leaving 12 bases between the germline ends.

V gene TRBV10-3 combines with J gene TRBJ1-2; TRBD1 agrees at 8 bases. The CDR3 sequence is 15 residues long. V was clipped by 2 bases and J by 4 bases; unmatched bases: 6. CDR1 ENHRY and CDR2 SYGVKD come from the germline V gene. As DNA, the CDR3 is TGTGCCATCAGTGAGGGAAATACAGGGGGCTATGGCTACACCTTC. Translation: CAISEGNTGGYGYTF.

The J gene is TRBJ2-3, the V gene TRBV6-2 or TRBV6-3; D possibly corresponds to TRBD2 (5 bases). The germline V gene encodes CDR1 MNHEY and CDR2 SVGEGT. This CDR3 is 15 amino acids long. The V and J ends lost 4 bases and 6 bases respectively, with 17 bases between them. CDR3 in amino acids: CASSFPTRQHDTQYF. As DNA, the CDR3 is TGTGCCAGCAGTTTTCCTACTAGGCAGCACGATACGCAGTATTTT.

The chain's CDR3 is CASSQVASYNSPLHF. As DNA, the CDR3 is TGTGCCAGCAGCCAAGTGGCCTCCTATAATTCACCCCTCCACTTT. The chain employs TRBV4-2 and TRBJ1-6; D uncertain. V lost 1 base, J lost 0 bases, and 4 bases lay in between. Germline assignment: CDR1 LGHNA and CDR2 YNFKEQ. This CDR3 region has 15 residues.

The chain joins TRBV6-5 to TRBJ1-2; 7 bases are shared with TRBD1. Germline CDR1 reads MNHEY; CDR2 reads SVGAGI. Trimming took 1 base from V and 6 from J; bases not matched to a gene: 8. This CDR3 comprises 15 residues. CDR3 in amino acids: CASSYYTGASDGYTF. CDR3 in DNA: TGTGCCAGCAGTTACTACACAGGGGCATCGGATGGCTACACCTTC.

V gene TRBV28 combines with J gene TRBJ2-5, with TRBD2 matching over 9 bases. This CDR3 has 16 residues. V lost 2 bases to trimming and J lost 4 bases; unmatched junction nucleotides: 8. In germline, CDR1 is MDHEN, CDR2 SYDVKM. The DNA of the CDR3 is TGTGCCAGCAGTTTAGCGGGGGGGCCCGGGGGAGAGACCCAGTACTTC. It encodes CASSLAGGPGGETQYF.

CDR3 loop: CASSLFGTGLNSPLHF. Written as DNA, the CDR3 is TGTGCCAGCAGCTTATTCGGGACAGGGTTGAATTCACCCCTCCACTTT. This chain connects TRBV5-6 to TRBJ1-6; 9 nucleotides match TRBD1. The CDR3 consists of 16 residues. CDR1 is SGHDT and CDR2 is YYEEEE in the germline V gene. V lost 2 bases and J lost 7; bases outside the gene matches: 7.

The CDR3 here is CASSYGGEGQPQHF. The CDR3 bases are TGTGCCAGCAGTTACGGGGGGGAAGGGCAGCCCCAGCATTTT. J is TRBJ1-5 and V is TRBV6-2 or TRBV6-3, with D perhaps matching TRBD1 (5 bases). Germline CDR1 is MNHEY and CDR2 is SVGEGT. The CDR3 contains 14 residues. The V end was cut by 2 bases, the J end by 7 bases, with 12 bases between.

This rearrangement joins TRBV7-3 to TRBJ1-1, with D perhaps TRBD1 (6 bases). CDR3 length equals 15 residues. V shed 5 bases and J shed 3 bases, with 16 bases lying between them. CDR1 is SGHTA, CDR2 FQGTGA, per germline. CDR3 region: CASSLYREWDTEAFF. The CDR3 DNA reads TGTGCCAGCAGCCTATACAGGGAGTGGGACACTGAAGCTTTCTTT.

V is TRBV30 and J is TRBJ1-2, with a weak D call TRBD1 (6 bases). Germline values: CDR1 GTSNPN, CDR2 SVGIG (reference sequence). V was pared by 1 base and J by 2 bases, with 11 bases between. The length of the CDR3 is 14 residues. CDR3 bases: TGTGCCTGGAGTGGGGGGCGCCACAACTATGGCTACACCTTC. Amino acid sequence: CAWSGGRHNYGYTF.

This chain connects TRBV19 to TRBJ1-5; the D is unclear. Trimming took off 3 bases at V and 5 bases at J, with 5 bases between the two ends. The V gene's germline CDR1 is LNHDA and CDR2 SQIVND (reference sequence). This CDR3 contains 12 residues. The CDR3 is CASSIPDQPQHF. DNA of the CDR3: TGTGCCAGTAGTATTCCCGATCAGCCCCAGCATTTT.

The chain combines TRBV18 with TRBJ1-3, with TRBD1 matching 8 bases. V lost 8 bases to trimming and J lost 3 bases; unmatched junction nucleotides: 6. This CDR3 has 14 amino acids. The germline V gene has CDR1 KGHSH and CDR2 LQKENI. The CDR3 DNA reads TGTGCCAGCGGACAGGGATCTCATGGAAACACCATATATTTT. It yields the protein CASGQGSHGNTIYF.

In nucleotides, the CDR3 is TGTGCCAGCAGCTCAGGGGGGCAGAAAAATGAAAAACTGTTTTTT. Translation: CASSSGGQKNEKLFF. The V gene is TRBV5-4, the J gene TRBJ1-4; TRBD1 matches at 7 bases. The germline V gene encodes CDR1 SGHNT and CDR2 YYREEE (reference sequence). This CDR3 is built from 15 residues. After removal of 3 bases from V and 5 bases from J, the junction contained 7 bases not matched to a gene.

A few counts support this clone. The chain couples TRBV19 to TRBJ2-3; D may be TRBD2 (6 bases). The V gene's germline CDR1 is LNHDA and CDR2 SQIVND (reference sequence). Trimming cost V 6 bases and J 4 bases, with 17 bases left between them. There are 15 residues in the CDR3. CDR3 sequence: CASSIRDSLADTQYF. In nucleotides, the CDR3 is TGTGCCAGTAGCATCCGGGACTCCCTCGCAGATACGCAGTATTTT.

The chain employs TRBV24-1 and TRBJ1-2; D ambiguous. The V gene lost 3 bases and the J gene lost 5 bases, with 15 bases spanning the gap. This CDR3 contains 15 residues. Looked up from germline, CDR1 is KGHDR and CDR2 is SFDVKD. The CDR3 DNA sequence: TGTGCCACCAGTGATCCGAGACTAGGCTTTTATGGCTACACCTTC. It yields the protein CATSDPRLGFYGYTF.

The genes are TRBV27 and TRBJ2-1, with D possibly being TRBD2 (6 bases). Trimming shortened V by 3 bases and J by 3 bases, and 9 bases separated the two germline ends. The CDR3 is made up of 14 amino acids. The germline gives CDR1 MNHEY, CDR2 SMNVEV (reference sequence). Here the CDR3 reads CASSLEGFYNEQFF. The CDR3 DNA sequence: TGTGCCAGCAGTTTGGAGGGCTTCTACAATGAGCAGTTCTTC.